These 13 T cell receptor beta chains share one sample of origin, sequenced in a study of T cell responses to AZD1222 COVID-19 vaccine. Only in-frame clones appear in the TCRdb table, and some are missing; sequencing was by immunoSEQ multiplex PCR. The table includes some 150,000 clones, around nine tenths detected once. Sequenced material: peripheral blood, taken on day 0 of AZD1222 vaccination. The receptors derive from an adult in good health.

The CDR3 nucleotides read TGCAGTGCTAGGATGGGGTACGAGCAGTACGTC. It codes for CSARMGYEQYV. The V call is TRBV20-1, the J call TRBJ2-7; D call uncertain. Germline V gives CDR1 DFQATT, CDR2 SNEGSKA (reference sequence). Trimming took off 3 bases at V and 4 bases at J, with 7 bases between the two ends. This CDR3 spans 11 amino acids.

The chain uses TRBV12-3 or TRBV12-4 and TRBJ1-2, with D tentatively TRBD1 (6 bases). The CDR3 runs 12 residues. Trimming stripped 5 bases from V and 3 bases from J, with 7 bases between. CDR3 nucleotide sequence: TGTGCCAGCAGTCCAGGGGACTATGGCTACACCTTC. Protein sequence: CASSPGDYGYTF.

This chain joins TRBV28 and TRBJ1-2, with unresolved D. The germline V and J ends were trimmed by 3 bases and 4 bases, with 15 bases remaining between them. The CDR3 loop spans 15 amino acids. Per germline, CDR1 MDHEN and CDR2 SYDVKM. CDR3 loop: CASSLMGASLYGYTF. For the CDR3, the DNA is TGTGCCAGCAGTTTGATGGGCGCCTCGCTCTATGGCTACACCTTC.

J is TRBJ1-6 and V is TRBV5-6, with TRBD1 matching 10 bases. The CDR3 covers 16 residues. Trimming removed 4 bases from V and 7 bases from J; junction bases left unmatched: 8. Germline CDR1 reads SGHDT; CDR2 reads YYEEEE. CDR3 protein: CASSREGQGMNSPLHF. CDR3 nucleotide sequence: TGTGCCAGCAGCAGAGAGGGACAGGGGATGAATTCACCCCTCCACTTT.

The chain carries TRBV3-1 (or the pseudogene TRBV3-2) and TRBJ2-5, with D possibly TRBD1 on 6 matching bases. V shed 1 base and J shed 5 bases, with 20 bases lying between them. The V gene's germline CDR1 is LGHDT and CDR2 YNNKEL (reference sequence). The CDR3 totals 17 residues. In DNA form, the CDR3 reads TGTGCCAGCAGCCAAGTTATTTCAGGGGCCCCTTCGGAGACCCAGTACTTC. This encodes CASSQVISGAPSETQYF.

The chain uses TRBV5-8 and TRBJ1-5, with 7 bases matching TRBD1. The trim removed 3 bases at V and 0 bases at J, leaving 9 bases unmatched. Per the germline V gene, CDR1 is SGHTS and CDR2 is YDEGEE. The CDR3 length is 17 residues. The CDR3 DNA reads as TGTGCCAGCAGCTCCCCAGGGGGTTTGCATAGCAATCAGCCCCAGCATTTT. This translates into CASSSPGGLHSNQPQHF. The whole variable domain, remainder taken from reference TRBV5-8 and TRBJ1-5, is EAGVTQSPTHLIKTRGQQATLRCSPISGHTSVYWYQQALGLGLQFLLWYDEGEERNRGNFPPRFSGRQFPNYSSELNVNALELEDSALYLCASSSPGGLHSNQPQHFGDGTRLSIL.

The chain links TRBV28 to TRBJ1-5; 7 nucleotides agree with TRBD1. This CDR3 region has 15 residues. Per germline, CDR1 MDHEN and CDR2 SYDVKM. The J segment lost 3 bases and the V segment lost 4 bases, leaving 6 bases of the junction unmatched. CDR3 residues: CASSSWDSFNQPQHF. For the CDR3, the DNA is TGTGCCAGCAGTTCCTGGGACAGTTTCAATCAGCCCCAGCATTTT.

The rearrangement joins TRBV27 to TRBJ2-3; no definite D call. Germline-derived CDR1 and CDR2 are MNHEY and SMNVEV (reference sequence). The CDR3 runs to 17 residues. Trimming removed 2 bases from V and 2 bases from J, with 17 bases in between. CDR3 DNA: TGTGCCAGCAGTTTAAGGCCCGTTGGTCCCCCCACAGATACGCAGTATTTT. It yields the protein CASSLRPVGPPTDTQYF.

V is TRBV2 and J is TRBJ1-1; 9 bases line up with TRBD1. CDR1 and CDR2 (germline): SNHLY, FYNNEI. With 7 bases clipped from V and 0 bases from J, the junction kept 3 bases outside the gene matches. This CDR3 is 14 amino acids long. CDR3 amino acids: CASTRQGVNTEAFF. The CDR3, as DNA: TGTGCCAGCACCAGACAGGGGGTGAACACTGAAGCTTTCTTT.

This rearrangement joins TRBV25-1 to TRBJ2-1; 9 positions agree with TRBD1. CDR3 length equals 15 residues. Trimming took 5 bases from V and 8 from J; bases not matched to a gene: 10. The germline CDR1 and CDR2 sequences are MGHDK and SYGVNS. The CDR3 sequence: CASSLPGTGSYEQFF. The CDR3 DNA is TGTGCCAGCAGTTTGCCCGGGACAGGGTCGTATGAGCAGTTCTTC.

The chain couples TRBV2 to TRBJ2-7; TRBD1 aligns across 12 bases. CDR3 length equals 14 residues. Germline V CDR1 and CDR2: SNHLY, FYNNEI. The J segment lost 6 bases and the V segment lost 6 bases, leaving 6 bases of the junction unmatched. The CDR3 region is CASRRDRGQREQYF. The CDR3 bases are TGTGCCAGCAGGCGGGACAGGGGGCAGCGCGAGCAGTACTTC.

The chain carries TRBV3-1 (or the pseudogene TRBV3-2) and TRBJ1-4; unclear D gene. The CDR3 is 12 residues long. Germline V gene sequence: CDR1 LGHDT, CDR2 YNNKEL (reference sequence). V dropped 3 bases and J dropped 7 bases, with 6 bases sitting between them. CDR3 bases: TGTGCCAGCAGCCAGGGAACTGAAAAACTGTTTTTT. Translation gives CASSQGTEKLFF.

The rearrangement joins TRBV7-8 to TRBJ1-1; TRBD1 might be the D (6 bases). CDR1 and CDR2 from the germline V gene are SGHVS and FQNEAQ. V shed 2 bases and J shed 2 bases, with 12 bases lying between them. There are 15 residues in the CDR3. The CDR3 sequence: CASSLKDSYNTEAFF. The CDR3 DNA reads TGTGCCAGCAGCTTAAAGGACAGTTATAACACTGAAGCTTTCTTT.